This T cell receptor (beta chain) appears in the sequencing data of a study of vaccination effects on CD4 cells after COVID-19. Before sequencing took place, the ViraFEST assay used viral peptide pools to expand antigen-specific CD4+ T cells. Having been cultured for roughly 11 days, the cells underwent CD4+ T cell isolation. Sometime from March through December 2020, the person acquired a SARS-CoV-2 infection that PCR confirmed. BNT162b2 vaccine or mRNA-1273 vaccine was given to participants in two doses. On days 3 and 7, fresh IL-2 medium replaced half the medium. On this clone: Its target is unknown.

The table came from immunoSEQ multiplex PCR; TCRdb's copy has only in-frame clones and leaves some out. In the table there are roughly 16,000 clones, nearly 75% of which are singletons. Germline loops: CDR1 LGHDT, CDR2 YNNKEL (reference sequence). This CDR3 is built from 15 residues. Losses at the gene ends were 4 bases for V and 6 bases for J; bases not matched to a gene: 7. The chain joins TRBV3-1 (or the pseudogene TRBV3-2) to TRBJ1-4; 8 bases line up with TRBD1. Specimen: CD4+ T cells from PBMCs cultured with SARS-CoV-2 spike peptides, collected after COVID-19 vaccination. The clonotype was recovered from a human donor who had a prior SARS-CoV-2 infection. DNA of the CDR3: TGTGCCAGCAGCCCCGGACAGGGATCATATGAAAAACTGTTTTTT. Its protein is CASSPGQGSYEKLFF.